Below, 12 T cell receptor beta chains from the same sample are listed, as sequenced in a study of T cells in Graves' hyperthyroidism and ophthalmopathy. TCR beta CDR3 region amplification was performed from RNA transcripts. The HTBI primer set was used in a first-round RT-PCR of the TCR CDR3. TCRdb re-derived calls from the multiplex PCR reads in MiXCR, one entry per CDR3 protein. The sample consists of 550,000 to 650,000 distinct CDR3 sequences, 14% of them appearing once. Input material: blood. Every receptor here comes from a woman aged 40 to 49 with Graves' hyperthyroidism.

This clonotype has a count of ten or more. V gene TRBV27 combines with J gene TRBJ2-7; TRBD2 matches at 10 bases. This CDR3 region has 15 residues. The trim removed 5 bases at V and 7 bases at J, leaving 11 bases unmatched. In germline, CDR1 is MNHEY, CDR2 SMNVEV (reference sequence). As DNA, the CDR3 is TGTGCCAGCAGTCCCCTAGCGGGAGTTTCCGGGGAGCAGTACTTC. The encoded protein is CASSPLAGVSGEQYF.

At least ten counts were recorded for this clonotype. The CDR3 DNA sequence: TGTGCCAGCAGTGGGGGGAGGGCCTCCGACACAGATACGCAGTATTTT. Amino acid sequence: CASSGGRASDTDTQYF. The gene calls are TRBV6-1 and TRBJ2-3, with TRBD2 matching 7 bases. The germline CDR1 and CDR2 sequences are MNHNS and SASEGT. J lost 2 bases, V lost 4 bases, and 9 bases had no gene match. The CDR3 totals 16 residues.

This clonotype was counted only a few times. The chain links TRBV24-1 to TRBJ2-3; TRBD2 aligns across 13 bases. CDR1 and CDR2 from the germline V gene are KGHDR and SFDVKD. V shed 4 bases and J 6 bases; nucleotides not matched to a gene: 6. This CDR3 has 16 residues. The CDR3 here is CATSDSGLAGADTQYF. In nucleotides, the CDR3 is TGTGCCACCAGTGACAGCGGACTAGCGGGAGCTGATACGCAGTATTTT.

This clonotype was seen more than once but under ten times. This rearrangement joins TRBV4-1 to TRBJ2-7; D unresolved. Trimming cost V 1 base and J 0 bases, with 7 bases left between them. CDR1 and CDR2 from the germline V gene are MGHRA and YSYEKL. The CDR3 consists of 14 residues. The CDR3 nucleotides are TGCGCCAGCAGCCAAGTGACCAGCTCCTACGAGCAGTACTTC. Translated: CASSQVTSSYEQYF.

The chain carries TRBV11-2 and TRBJ1-4; D remains ambiguous. CDR1 SGHAT and CDR2 FQNNGV come from the germline V gene. Trimming took 6 bases from V and 0 from J, leaving 8 bases between them. The CDR3 loop spans 14 amino acids. The CDR3 nucleotides are TGTGCCAGCAGTTCCATGGCAACTAATGAAAAACTGTTTTTT. Its translation: CASSSMATNEKLFF.

In its sample, this clonotype was seen many times. This chain joins TRBV20-1 and TRBJ2-5; D remains ambiguous. CDR3 size: 12 residues. V was clipped by 5 bases and J by 2 bases, with 9 bases between them. Germline V gives CDR1 DFQATT, CDR2 SNEGSKA (reference sequence). The CDR3: CSAYGSQETQYF. The DNA of the CDR3 is TGCAGTGCTTACGGTAGTCAAGAGACCCAGTACTTC.

This clonotype showed up many times. V usage is TRBV12-3 or TRBV12-4 and J usage is TRBJ2-1, with 9 bases matching TRBD2. J gave up 0 bases and V 4 bases, and 7 bases lay outside the gene matches. This CDR3 is built from 17 residues. This CDR3 is CASSSLGLASSYNEQFF. The CDR3 DNA reads TGTGCCAGCAGTTCACTAGGACTAGCGAGCTCCTACAATGAGCAGTTCTTC.

This clonotype was observed at least ten times. The chain employs TRBV27 and TRBJ2-1, with TRBD1 as a possible D gene (7 bases). Germline CDR1 is MNHEY and CDR2 is SMNVEV (reference sequence). The V end was cut by 7 bases, the J end by 7 bases, with 20 bases between. This CDR3 is 15 amino acids long. The CDR3 loop is CASTSLRDSGNEQFF. The CDR3 DNA reads as TGTGCCAGCACGTCGCTCCGGGACAGCGGGAATGAGCAGTTCTTC.

This clonotype was detected only a few times. The rearrangement uses TRBV19 and TRBJ2-6; D may be TRBD1 or TRBD2 (6 bases each). The CDR3 has 16 amino acids. Germline V gene lookup returns CDR1 LNHDA and CDR2 SQIVND (reference sequence). Trimming removed 6 bases at V and 2 bases at J, with 14 bases between. The CDR3 bases are TGTGCCAGTAGGGCTGGTGGGGGGCCTGGGGCCAACGTCCTGACTTTC. The encoded protein is CASRAGGGPGANVLTF.

About this clonotype: This may be a read error, as it is one base from a much larger clone. V usage is TRBV12-3 or TRBV12-4 and J usage is TRBJ2-7; TRBD1 aligns across 7 bases. The CDR3 spans 15 residues. Trimming cost V 1 base and J 1 base; bases outside gene matches: 4. Here the CDR3 DNA reads TGTGCCAGCAGTTTAGAGGGGGCAAGGTCCTACGAGCAGTACTTC. Translating it yields CASSLEGARSYEQYF.

This clonotype was observed at least ten times. V usage is TRBV11-2 and J usage is TRBJ2-7; 14 bases agree with TRBD2. Trimming cost V 3 bases and J 5 bases; bases outside gene matches: 3. This CDR3 is built from 15 residues. Germline CDR1 is SGHAT and CDR2 is FQNNGV. DNA for the CDR3: TGTGCCAGCAGCTTGACTAGCGGGAGGGTCGACGAGCAGTACTTC. Protein: CASSLTSGRVDEQYF.

Of note for this clonotype: This clone may be a read error of a much larger clone one base away. The chain uses TRBV20-1 and TRBJ1-1; D not certain. The germline V gene has CDR1 DFQATT and CDR2 SNEGSKA (reference sequence). V was pared by 3 bases and J by 0 bases, with 11 bases between. CDR3 length: 14 residues. CDR3 residues: CSASQASLNTEAFF. CDR3 nucleotide sequence: TGCAGTGCTAGCCAGGCTTCTTTGAACACTGAAGCTTTCTTT.